This T cell receptor (beta chain) derives from a study of blood T cell repertoires in COVID-19. Study in general: Acute and convalescent COVID-19 specimens originated in the United States, Italy and Spain.

The authors' processing: Scientists estimated how many nucleated cells there were by amplifying reference gene primers. Using immunoSEQ multiplex PCR, the repertoire was profiled, and TCRdb retains in-frame clones only, with some absent. V and J calls and clone size come straight from that table; D and trimming were deduced from the DNA. The sample consists of approximately 300,000 clones, roughly nine tenths of them appearing once. CDR1 SGHNT and CDR2 YENEEA come from the germline V gene. CDR3 length: 10 amino acids. Trimming took 5 bases from V and 5 from J, leaving 3 bases between them. Study members were between 18 and 89 years old and lived in over 20 US regions.

This chain links TRBV11-3 with TRBJ2-5; the D is unclear. The sample taken for sequencing was PBMCs or T cells enriched from blood (not recorded which). The receptor's source is a young woman who had recovered from COVID-19. The CDR3 loop is CASSRETQYF. The CDR3 nucleotides read TGTGCCAGCAGCCGGGAGACCCAGTACTTC.